These 14 T cell receptor beta chains share one sample of origin, sequenced in a study of shared clonotypes between healthy human individuals. The data were produced by immunoSEQ multiplex PCR, yet TCRdb's version contains in-frame clones alone and is incomplete. The sample records roughly 1 million clones, around 82% being singletons. Input material: memory CD4+ T cells from PBMCs. Sample subset: CD45RA-negative fraction. These receptors all stem from a man aged 18 to 29 in good health. Some clones in this sample may be carry-over from other donors' samples.

This chain joins TRBV28 and TRBJ1-4; possible D gene TRBD1, 5 bases. V lost 5 bases and J 3 bases, leaving 19 bases between the germline ends. The germline V gene has CDR1 MDHEN and CDR2 SYDVKM. CDR3 length: 17 residues. The DNA for the CDR3 is TGTGCCAGCAGTACCAGGGCCCCGAATAAAGCTAATGAAAAACTGTTTTTT. Protein sequence: CASSTRAPNKANEKLFF.

Comment on this clone: The junction shows a germline mismatch at one end, possibly a read error. The genes are TRBV20-1 and TRBJ1-5; 7 nucleotides match TRBD1. CDR1 and CDR2 (germline): DFQATT, SNEGSKA (reference sequence). This CDR3 has 10 amino acids. The CDR3 sequence is CSAGDRDRYF. The CDR3 DNA is TGCAGTGCTGGGGACCGGGACAGATATTTT.

The rearrangement links TRBV7-3 to TRBJ2-2; D tentatively fits TRBD1 or TRBD2 (6 bases each). The V and J ends lost 1 base and 8 bases respectively, with 17 bases between them. The CDR3 has 16 residues. Germline CDR1 and CDR2: SGHTA and FQGTGA. CDR3 bases: TGTGCCAGCAGCTTAAATGGTCCGGGGGCGCGTGGGGAGCTGTTTTTT. This encodes CASSLNGPGARGELFF.

The chain carries TRBV5-8 and TRBJ2-1, with D possibly TRBD2 on 7 matching bases. The CDR3 has 14 residues. Per germline, CDR1 SGHTS and CDR2 YDEGEE. V lost 4 bases to trimming and J lost 12 bases, with 20 bases between them. The CDR3, as DNA: TGTGCCAGCAGCCCCGGGGGGCGCCTAGTAGTGCAGTTCTTC. This gives the protein CASSPGGRLVVQFF.

A single count supports this clone. A much larger clone sits a single nucleotide away, making a read error possible. This chain links TRBV5-6 with TRBJ2-5; 7 bases map to TRBD2. This CDR3 spans 13 amino acids. Germline assignment: CDR1 SGHDT and CDR2 YYEEEE. The ends lost 4 bases at V and 1 base at J; junction bases unmatched: 1. The CDR3 sequence: CASSAGVQETQYF. In nucleotides, the CDR3 is TGTGCCAGCAGCGCGGGGGTCCAAGAGACCCAGTACTTC.

The V gene is TRBV30, the J gene TRBJ2-1; D may be TRBD1 (6 bases). CDR3 length: 13 amino acids. V was clipped by 5 bases and J by 7 bases, with 15 bases between them. Germline values: CDR1 GTSNPN, CDR2 SVGIG (reference sequence). The CDR3 DNA sequence: TGTGCCTGGGAGGGGGACCACCGAAATGAGCAGTTCTTC. Its translation: CAWEGDHRNEQFF.

The rearrangement links TRBV5-6 to TRBJ2-3; D is unclear. CDR3 size: 12 residues. V was trimmed by 4 bases and J by 11 bases, leaving 14 bases between them. The germline gives CDR1 SGHDT, CDR2 YYEEEE. CDR3 sequence reads: CASSPGGPGQYF. CDR3 DNA: TGTGCCAGCAGCCCGGGTGGCCCTGGGCAGTATTTT.

This clone is a singleton in its sample. The chain uses TRBV5-1 and TRBJ1-1; D is ambiguous. Trimming shortened V by 0 bases and J by 4 bases, and 7 bases separated the two germline ends. This CDR3 contains 13 residues. Germline values: CDR1 SGHRS, CDR2 YFSETQ. The CDR3 DNA follows: TGCGCCAGCAGCTTGGACCCGAGCACTGAAGCTTTCTTT. Its translation: CASSLDPSTEAFF.

V usage is TRBV6-1 and J usage is TRBJ2-7; D might be TRBD1 (5 bases). This CDR3 has 15 residues. The V gene lost 4 bases and the J gene lost 0 bases, with 13 bases spanning the gap. Per germline, CDR1 MNHNS and CDR2 SASEGT. Written as DNA, the CDR3 is TGTGCCAGCAGTGTTCCAGGGCCCCCCTCCTACGAGCAGTACTTC. Translated: CASSVPGPPSYEQYF.

This sequence joins TRBV28 and TRBJ1-1; 7 nucleotides line up with TRBD1. The CDR3 covers 15 residues. The V and J ends lost 5 bases and 0 bases, in that order; junction bases with no gene match: 6. Germline CDR1 reads MDHEN; CDR2 reads SYDVKM. CDR3 coding DNA: TGTGCCAGCAGTACCGGGACAGTATTGAACACTGAAGCTTTCTTT. Translation: CASSTGTVLNTEAFF.

The sample holds a few counts of this clone. The chain is built from TRBV19 and TRBJ2-4, with D possibly matching TRBD2 (6 bases). This CDR3 contains 16 residues. Germline CDR1 is LNHDA and CDR2 is SQIVND (reference sequence). V shed 5 bases and J shed 1 base, with 15 bases lying between them. The CDR3 DNA reads TGTGCCAGTAGTTACGGGGGTGGAATGGCCAAAAACATTCAGTACTTC. It translates to CASSYGGGMAKNIQYF.

This chain links TRBV29-1 with TRBJ1-2, with 11 bases aligning to TRBD1. Germline CDR1 and CDR2: SQVTM and ANQGSEA. Trimming at V came to 7 bases and at J to 6 bases, leaving 4 bases not matched to a gene. The CDR3 covers 12 residues. The CDR3 DNA is TGCAGCGCGGACAGGGGGCGGGATGGCTACACCTTC. Its protein is CSADRGRDGYTF.

This clone showed up just a few times. This rearrangement joins TRBV6-1 to TRBJ1-1; perhaps TRBD1 as D (6 bases). The V end was cut by 7 bases, the J end by 5 bases, with 14 bases between. CDR3 length: 13 residues. The germline gives CDR1 MNHNS, CDR2 SASEGT. In nucleotides, the CDR3 is TGTGCCAGCACCCAGGGGACTAGTACTGAAGCTTTCTTT. As protein: CASTQGTSTEAFF.

This clone was seen a single time. The chain joins TRBV4-3 to TRBJ1-1, with a possible D match to TRBD1 (5 bases). Germline V lookup: CDR1 LGHNA, CDR2 YSLEER. The V gene lost 0 bases and the J gene lost 1 base, with 15 bases spanning the gap. This CDR3 has 17 amino acids. DNA for the CDR3: TGCGCCAGCAGCCAAGAGAATATTCCCGGGGGGAACACTGAAGCTTTCTTT. Translating gives CASSQENIPGGNTEAFF.